This T cell receptor beta chain was recovered during a study of cytomegalovirus exposure and HLA in healthy donors. General study results and limits: In an earlier analysis, in roughly 600 donors, most V segments appeared productive either ~87% or ~30% of the time. A few CMV-associated chains were confirmed in vitro to be specific for CMV antigens. Presence/absence analysis assumed near-uniform sequencing depth across donors. The sole available immune exposure information was CMV serostatus.

The PCR made use of 60 Vbeta and 13 Jbeta primers. The repertoire was sequenced with immunoSEQ multiplex PCR; TCRdb's copy has only in-frame clones and lacks some. The data show about 160,000 clones, about four fifths seen once. With regard to this clone: The antigen is unknown.

This TCR was sampled from a male donor in good health and CMV-seropositive. Source material: PBMCs.

The CDR3 nucleotides read TGTGCCAGCAGTGACCTGAGCGAACGGGGCAATGAGCAGTTCTTC. Its protein is CASSDLSERGNEQFF. The chain links TRBV6-1 to TRBJ2-1; D perhaps matches TRBD2 (5 bases). Germline CDR1 MNHNS, CDR2 SASEGT. This CDR3 has 15 amino acids. V lost 3 bases and J 6 bases, leaving 15 bases between the germline ends.